The clone carrying this TCR beta chain was found a few times. What it binds is unknown. The read ends 3 residues early relative to the CDR3; the germline J gene fills the gap. The V end was cut by 2 bases, the J end by 2 bases, with 11 bases between. This CDR3 has 14 amino acids. The germline CDR1 and CDR2 sequences are SGHRS and YFSETQ. The record originates from a study of T cell clonality in common variable immunodeficiency. Whole-study results and caveats: CVID subjects shared fewer TCRbeta clones than healthy controls did. Fewer deletions and N-nucleotide insertions were reportedly seen in common variable immunodeficiency TCR beta sequences.

Equal genomic DNA amounts from CVID and control samples were sequenced. Assay used: immunoSEQ multiplex PCR; TCRdb lists only in-frame clones, some missing. The specimen gives some 39,000 clones without singletons; the ten biggest hold 1.3% to 1.5%. This sequence originates from a person aged 18 to 75 in good health. The rearrangement joins TRBV5-1 to TRBJ2-7; a possible D gene is TRBD2 (5 bases). Sequencing was carried out using peripheral blood mononuclear cells. This CDR3 reads CASSLAAEAYEQYF. Incomplete CDR3 DNA: TGCGCCAGCAGCTTAGCCGCGGAGGCCTACGAG.